These 12 T cell receptor beta chains came from one sample sequenced in a study of T cell clonotyping in hematopoietic cell transplantation. The time point is: recipient sample about 28 days before transplant, after cytoreduction. The method was immunoSEQ multiplex PCR; TCRdb's version includes in-frame clones alone and lacks a portion of them. The sample lists tens of thousands of clones, 60% to 75% seen once, with about 5.9% in the top ten. The sample in question was peripheral blood mononuclear cells, obtained before stem cell transplant. The receptors come from a man in his forties or fifties with myelodysplastic syndrome. Some clones in this sample may be carry-over from other donors' samples.

This clone was detected only a few times. The rearrangement links TRBV11-2 to TRBJ2-7; 11 nucleotides match TRBD2. Germline lookup yields CDR1 SGHAT and CDR2 FQNNGV. J was trimmed by 3 bases and V by 8 bases; bases with no gene match: 6. This CDR3 spans 14 amino acids. The CDR3 is CASLGLAVNYEQYF. Here the CDR3 DNA reads TGTGCCAGCCTGGGACTAGCGGTCAACTACGAGCAGTACTTC.

V and J are TRBV27 and TRBJ2-2, with D perhaps assigned TRBD1 or TRBD2 (5 bases each). There are 16 residues in the CDR3. Germline CDR1 and CDR2: MNHEY and SMNVEV (reference sequence). Between the trimmed V and J ends, which lost 9 bases and 0 bases, there was a span of 17 bases. CDR3 DNA: TGTGCCAGTAGACAAACCGGGACGGCGAACACCGGGGAGCTGTTTTTT. Translated, it gives CASRQTGTANTGELFF.

The genes are TRBV10-1 and TRBJ2-2, with 9 bases lining up with TRBD2. V was pared by 4 bases and J by 5 bases, with 8 bases of the junction left unmatched. The germline V gene has CDR1 WNHNN and CDR2 SYGVQD (reference sequence). CDR3 length equals 16 residues. The CDR3, as DNA: TGCGCCAGCAGTGGATCGAGCGGGAGGTTGACCGGGGAGCTGTTTTTT. Translating it yields CASSGSSGRLTGELFF.

V gene TRBV2 combines with J gene TRBJ2-7, with 10 nucleotides matching TRBD2. J gave up 3 bases and V 6 bases, and 5 bases lay outside the gene matches. The length of the CDR3 is 14 residues. The germline gives CDR1 SNHLY, CDR2 FYNNEI. CDR3 sequence (DNA): TGTGCCAGCAGAGCAGCGGGAGGGCTCTACGAGCAGTACTTC. Its translation: CASRAAGGLYEQYF.

This clone was counted only a few times. The chain recombines TRBV30 with TRBJ1-5, with D maybe TRBD1 (5 bases). The CDR3 length is 14 residues. Germline V lookup: CDR1 GTSNPN, CDR2 SVGIG (reference sequence). Trimming pared 0 bases from V and 3 bases from J, leaving 9 bases between. CDR3 sequence: CAWSVGTFNQPQHF. CDR3 bases: TGTGCCTGGAGTGTGGGGACCTTCAATCAGCCCCAGCATTTT.

The V and J genes are TRBV29-1 and TRBJ1-1, with a weak D call TRBD1 (6 bases). The CDR3 has 13 residues. The V gene's germline CDR1 is SQVTM and CDR2 ANQGSEA. The germline V and J ends were trimmed by 5 bases and 3 bases, with 13 bases remaining between them. This chain's CDR3 is CSVSGQWDTEAFF. CDR3 nucleotide sequence: TGCAGCGTTAGTGGACAGTGGGACACTGAAGCTTTCTTT.

The CDR3 region is CSVERTEETQYF. DNA for the CDR3: TGCAGCGTAGAGCGGACAGAAGAGACCCAGTACTTC. The V and J genes are TRBV29-1 and TRBJ2-5; a weak D match, TRBD1 (6 bases). The CDR3 length is 12 residues. The V and J ends lost 6 bases and 3 bases respectively, with 11 bases between them. Germline-derived CDR1 and CDR2 are SQVTM and ANQGSEA.

The V and J genes are TRBV29-1 and TRBJ1-2; a possible D gene is TRBD1 (6 bases). V gave up 6 bases and J gave up 8 bases, with 22 bases separating them. Germline V lookup: CDR1 SQVTM, CDR2 ANQGSEA. The CDR3 runs 14 residues. CDR3 sequence reads: CSVRPGGGEGGYTF. The CDR3 DNA is TGCAGCGTCCGCCCGGGGGGCGGGGAAGGGGGCTACACCTTC.

This chain links TRBV9 with TRBJ2-2, with a tentative D call TRBD2 (5 bases). This CDR3 has 15 residues. V was trimmed by 0 bases and J by 8 bases, leaving 14 bases between them. Germline values: CDR1 SGDLS, CDR2 YYNGEE. Here the CDR3 DNA reads TGTGCCAGCAGCGTAGCTGACCACCTAGCAGGGGAGCTGTTTTTT. Translation gives CASSVADHLAGELFF.

This clone showed up just once. The chain employs TRBV4-3 and TRBJ1-6, with D unresolved. Germline CDR1 LGHNA, CDR2 YSLEER. The CDR3 has 18 amino acids. V lost 1 base, J lost 0 bases, and 13 bases lay in between. The CDR3 region has the DNA TGCGCCAGCAGCCAAGGCAGCCCCGCCGGCTCCTATAATTCACCCCTCCACTTT. As protein: CASSQGSPAGSYNSPLHF.

The chain combines TRBV28 with TRBJ1-4; the D gene is possibly TRBD1 (5 bases). The V end was cut by 3 bases, the J end by 8 bases, with 13 bases between. The CDR3 runs 14 residues. Germline V gene lookup returns CDR1 MDHEN and CDR2 SYDVKM. The CDR3 coding sequence is TGTGCCAGCAGTTTTGGCAGGGTAGGGGAAAAACTGTTTTTT. The encoded protein is CASSFGRVGEKLFF. Drawing the rest from reference TRBV28 and TRBJ1-4, the complete variable domain is DVKVTQSSRYLVKRTGEKVFLECVQDMDHENMFWYRQDPGLGLRLIYFSYDVKMKEKGDIPEGYSVSREKKERFSLILESASTNQTSMYLCASSFGRVGEKLFFGSGTQLSVL.

The chain recombines TRBV30 with TRBJ1-5; TRBD1 might be the D (5 bases). Between the trimmed V and J ends, which lost 2 bases and 6 bases, there was a span of 14 bases. The germline CDR1 and CDR2 sequences are GTSNPN and SVGIG (reference sequence). There are 14 residues in the CDR3. The CDR3 DNA reads TGTGCCTGGAGTTTGCAGGGTGGAACTCAGCCCCAGCATTTT. Amino acid sequence: CAWSLQGGTQPQHF.